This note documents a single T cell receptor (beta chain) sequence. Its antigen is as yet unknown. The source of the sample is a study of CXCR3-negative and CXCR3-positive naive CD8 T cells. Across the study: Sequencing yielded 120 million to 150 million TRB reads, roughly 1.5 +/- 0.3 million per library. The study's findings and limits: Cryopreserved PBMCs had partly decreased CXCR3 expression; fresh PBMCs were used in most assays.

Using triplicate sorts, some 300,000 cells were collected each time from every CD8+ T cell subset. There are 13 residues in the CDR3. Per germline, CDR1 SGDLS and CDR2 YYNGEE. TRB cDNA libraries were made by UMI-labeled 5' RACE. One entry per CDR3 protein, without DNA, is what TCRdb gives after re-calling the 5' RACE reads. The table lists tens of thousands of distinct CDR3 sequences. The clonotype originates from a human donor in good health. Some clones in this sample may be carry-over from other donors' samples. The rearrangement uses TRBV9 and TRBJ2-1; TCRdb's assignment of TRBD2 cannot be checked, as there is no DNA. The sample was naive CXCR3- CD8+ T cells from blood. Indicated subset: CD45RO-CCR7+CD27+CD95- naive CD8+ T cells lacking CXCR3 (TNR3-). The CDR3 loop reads CASSVGGDNEQFF.